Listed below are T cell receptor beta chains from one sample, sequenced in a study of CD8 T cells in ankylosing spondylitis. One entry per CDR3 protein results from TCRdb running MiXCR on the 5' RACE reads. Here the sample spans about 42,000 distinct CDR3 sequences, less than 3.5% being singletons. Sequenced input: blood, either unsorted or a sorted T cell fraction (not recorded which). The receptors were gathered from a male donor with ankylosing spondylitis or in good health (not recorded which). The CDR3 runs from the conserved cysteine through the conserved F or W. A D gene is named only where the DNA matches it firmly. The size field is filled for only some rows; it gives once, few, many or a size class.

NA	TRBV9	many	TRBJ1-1	CASSVGPENTEAFF	TGTGCCAGCAGCGTAGGGCCGGAGAACACTGAAGCTTTCTTT
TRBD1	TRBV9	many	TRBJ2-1	CASSVGGQGAHNEQFF	TGTGCCAGCAGCGTAGGGGGACAGGGGGCACACAATGAGCAGTTCTTC
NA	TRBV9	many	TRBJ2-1	CASSAPGTYNEQFF	TGTGCCAGCAGCGCCCCAGGAACCTACAATGAGCAGTTCTTC
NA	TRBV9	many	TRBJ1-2	CASSVPGARGYTF	TGTGCCAGCAGCGTACCGGGGGCAAGAGGCTACACCTTC
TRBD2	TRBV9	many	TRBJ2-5	CASSVGGEGRETQYF	TGTGCCAGCAGCGTTGGGGGGGAGGGCCGCGAGACCCAGTACTTC
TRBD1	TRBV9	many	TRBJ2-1	CASSARTGGHNEQFF	TGTGCCAGCAGCGCCCGGACAGGGGGCCACAATGAGCAGTTCTTC
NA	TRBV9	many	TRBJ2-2	CASSALTNTGELFF	TGTGCCAGCAGCGCCTTAACGAACACCGGGGAGCTGTTTTTT
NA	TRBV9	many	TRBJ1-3	CASSTRLSSGNTIYF	TGTGCCAGCAGCACCAGACTGAGCTCTGGAAACACCATATATTTT
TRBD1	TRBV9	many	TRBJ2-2	CASSSRTGWNTGELFF	TGTGCCAGCAGCTCCAGGACAGGGTGGAACACCGGGGAGCTGTTTTTT
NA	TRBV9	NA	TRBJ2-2	CASSVGSSTEELFF	TGTGCCAGCAGCGTAGGCTCGAGCACCGAGGAGCTGTTTTTT
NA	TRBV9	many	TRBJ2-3	CASSVDPTDTQYF	TGTGCCAGCAGCGTAGATCCCACAGATACGCAGTATTTT
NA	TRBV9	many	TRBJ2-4	CASSHDVGAKNIQYF	TGTGCCAGCAGCCACGACGTCGGTGCCAAAAACATTCAGTACTTC
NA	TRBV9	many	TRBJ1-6	CASSTAAQLNSPLHF	TGTGCCAGCAGCACAGCAGCGCAGCTCAATTCACCCCTCCACTTT
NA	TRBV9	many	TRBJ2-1	CASSVAGTHDNEQFF	TGTGCCAGCAGCGTAGCGGGTACCCACGACAATGAGCAGTTCTTC
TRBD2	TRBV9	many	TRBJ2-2	CASSPLGLAGVTGELFF	TGTGCCAGCAGCCCCCTCGGGCTAGCGGGAGTTACCGGGGAGCTGTTTTTT
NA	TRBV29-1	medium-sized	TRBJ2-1	CSRESAEPSYNEQFF	TGCAGCAGGGAGTCTGCTGAACCATCCTACAATGAGCAGTTCTTC
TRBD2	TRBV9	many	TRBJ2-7	CASSDKTSGPYEQYF	TGTGCCAGCAGCGATAAGACTAGCGGTCCCTACGAGCAGTACTTC
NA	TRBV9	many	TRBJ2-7	CASTREGQAREQYF	TGTGCCAGCACCCGCGAGGGCCAGGCTCGGGAGCAGTACTTC
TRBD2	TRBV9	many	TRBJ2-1	CASSVEASGSRYNEQFF	TGTGCCAGCAGCGTAGAGGCTAGCGGGAGCCGCTACAATGAGCAGTTCTTC
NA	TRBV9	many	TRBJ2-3	CASSATVDGGTQYF	TGTGCCAGCAGCGCCACAGTGGACGGAGGTACGCAGTATTTT
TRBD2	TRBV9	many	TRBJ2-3	CASSPSGLSGRADTQYF	TGTGCCAGCAGCCCCTCAGGCCTAAGTGGGAGGGCAGATACGCAGTATTTT
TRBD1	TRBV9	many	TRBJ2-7	CASSPGTGGAYEQYF	TGTGCCAGCAGCCCAGGGACAGGGGGCGCCTACGAGCAGTACTTC
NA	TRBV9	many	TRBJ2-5	CASSVAGDGGIQETQYF	TGTGCCAGCAGCGTAGCTGGAGATGGAGGGATCCAAGAGACCCAGTACTTC
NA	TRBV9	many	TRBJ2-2	CASSVDASANTGELFF	TGTGCCAGCAGCGTAGATGCCAGCGCGAACACCGGGGAGCTGTTTTTT
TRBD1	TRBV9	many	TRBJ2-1	CASSTSGGTYNEQFF	TGTGCCAGCAGCACCTCAGGGGGAACCTACAATGAGCAGTTCTTC
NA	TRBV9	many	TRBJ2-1	CASSVSTRTYNEQFF	TGTGCCAGCAGCGTGTCTACTAGAACTTACAATGAGCAGTTCTTC
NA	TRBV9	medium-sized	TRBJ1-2	CASSLGGGYTF	TGTGCCAGCAGCCTCGGAGGGGGCTACACCTTC
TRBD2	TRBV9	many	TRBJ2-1	CASSRLADNEQFF	TGTGCCAGCAGCAGACTAGCGGACAATGAGCAGTTCTTC
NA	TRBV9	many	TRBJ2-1	CASSAGTVDNEQFF	TGTGCCAGCAGCGCCGGGACTGTTGACAATGAGCAGTTCTTC
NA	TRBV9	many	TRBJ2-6	CASSVQSSGANVLTF	TGTGCCAGCAGCGTACAGAGCTCTGGGGCCAACGTCCTGACTTTC
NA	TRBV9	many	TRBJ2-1	CASSLSSGYNEQFF	TGTGCCAGCAGCCTGAGTTCAGGGTACAATGAGCAGTTCTTC